These 10 T cell receptor beta chains came from one sample sequenced in a study of Ad26.COV2.S vaccination and SARS-CoV-2 variants. The assay was immunoSEQ multiplex PCR, and TCRdb's table has in-frame clones only and misses some. This sample has more than 150,000 clones; 70% to 90% occur once, and the top ten carry 5.9%. The input for sequencing was peripheral blood, taken after recovery from COVID-19. The source of these receptors is a human donor who had recovered from COVID-19.

The genes are TRBV3-1 (or the pseudogene TRBV3-2) and TRBJ1-1; D is undetermined. CDR1 LGHDT and CDR2 YNNKEL come from the germline V gene (reference sequence). Between the trimmed V and J ends, which lost 2 bases and 8 bases, there was a span of 9 bases. The CDR3 is 12 amino acids. The CDR3 loop is CASSQFPAEAFF. CDR3 DNA sequence: TGTGCCAGCAGCCAATTTCCCGCCGAAGCTTTCTTT.

The CDR3 is CASSLSSGRENEKLFF. The CDR3 bases are TGTGCCAGCAGCCTTTCAAGCGGGAGAGAGAATGAAAAACTGTTTTTT. This rearrangement joins TRBV3-1 (or the pseudogene TRBV3-2) to TRBJ1-4; D is unresolved. The CDR3 extends over 16 amino acids. Looked up from germline, CDR1 is LGHDT and CDR2 is YNNKEL (reference sequence). V was shortened by 4 bases and J by 5 bases, with 17 bases between the two germline ends.

This clone appeared a single time. The chain has TRBV9 and TRBJ1-6, with TRBD1 matching 7 bases. This CDR3 region has 15 residues. The V and J ends lost 3 bases and 9 bases, in that order; junction bases with no gene match: 9. Germline lookup yields CDR1 SGDLS and CDR2 YYNGEE. CDR3 in DNA: TGTGCCAGCAGCGCCCAGGGGGGGGATGGTTCACCCCTCCACTTT. Residues: CASSAQGGDGSPLHF.

This chain uses TRBV29-1 with TRBJ2-2; TRBD2 is a possible D gene (6 bases). Deletions cut 7 bases from V and 2 bases from J, with 11 bases between. The germline CDR1 and CDR2 sequences are SQVTM and ANQGSEA. This CDR3 has 13 amino acids. CDR3 sequence (DNA): TGCAGCGGCCAGCGGGTAAACACCGGGGAGCTGTTTTTT. Translated, it gives CSGQRVNTGELFF.

The sample holds one count of this clone. The CDR3 nucleotides read TGTGCCAGCAGCTTATCGCACAGCACTAACTATGGCTACACCTTC. This codes for CASSLSHSTNYGYTF. V is TRBV11-2 and J is TRBJ1-2, with no clear D. This CDR3 is built from 15 residues. Germline CDR1 is SGHAT and CDR2 is FQNNGV. The V and J ends lost 2 bases and 0 bases respectively, with 10 bases between them.

The CDR3 bases are TGTGCCAGCAGCTTACTTCCTTTAACGGGAGTCTCCTACGAGCAGTACTTC. The encoded protein is CASSLLPLTGVSYEQYF. The chain couples TRBV7-8 to TRBJ2-7; possible D gene TRBD2, 6 bases. The CDR3 is 17 amino acids. V was trimmed by 2 bases and J by 0 bases, leaving 17 bases between them. Germline loops: CDR1 SGHVS, CDR2 FQNEAQ. Looking up the rest from reference TRBV7-8 and TRBJ2-7 gives the full variable domain: GAGVSQSPRYKVAKRGQDVALRCDPISGHVSLFWYQQALGQGPEFLTYFQNEAQLDKSGLPSDRFFAERPEGSVSTLKIQRTQQEDSAVYLCASSLLPLTGVSYEQYFGPGTRLTVT.

CDR3: CASSSWGGADGYTF. The DNA of the CDR3 is TGTGCCAGCAGTTCCTGGGGGGGGGCGGATGGCTACACCTTC. The chain employs TRBV28 and TRBJ1-2; weak D call: TRBD1 (6 bases). Germline V gene lookup returns CDR1 MDHEN and CDR2 SYDVKM. With 4 bases removed from V and 6 bases from J, the gap between germline ends came to 15 bases. The CDR3 totals 14 residues.

The chain is built from TRBV5-5 and TRBJ1-1; D remains ambiguous. The CDR3 length is 14 residues. CDR1 is SGHKS and CDR2 is YYEKEE in the germline V gene (reference sequence). V was shortened by 7 bases and J by 2 bases, with 15 bases between the two germline ends. The CDR3 nucleotides are TGTGCCAGCGGAGGATCAATGGTTAACACTGAAGCTTTCTTT. Amino acids: CASGGSMVNTEAFF.

The CDR3 here is CASSDEGHTGELFF. In DNA, the CDR3 is TGTGCCAGCAGTGATGAGGGGCACACCGGGGAGCTGTTTTTT. V and J are TRBV6-4 and TRBJ2-2; D possibly uses TRBD1 or TRBD2 (5 bases each). Germline V CDR1 and CDR2: MRHNA, SNTAGT. V was clipped by 3 bases and J by 3 bases, with 8 bases between them. The CDR3 length is 14 residues.

The rearrangement links TRBV9 to TRBJ1-1; possibly TRBD1 for D (5 bases). Trimming removed 0 bases from V and 3 bases from J, with 9 bases in between. The length of the CDR3 is 14 residues. Germline CDR1 and CDR2: SGDLS and YYNGEE. CDR3 in amino acids: CASSVDPGHTEAFF. The CDR3 DNA reads as TGTGCCAGCAGCGTAGATCCAGGGCACACTGAAGCTTTCTTT.